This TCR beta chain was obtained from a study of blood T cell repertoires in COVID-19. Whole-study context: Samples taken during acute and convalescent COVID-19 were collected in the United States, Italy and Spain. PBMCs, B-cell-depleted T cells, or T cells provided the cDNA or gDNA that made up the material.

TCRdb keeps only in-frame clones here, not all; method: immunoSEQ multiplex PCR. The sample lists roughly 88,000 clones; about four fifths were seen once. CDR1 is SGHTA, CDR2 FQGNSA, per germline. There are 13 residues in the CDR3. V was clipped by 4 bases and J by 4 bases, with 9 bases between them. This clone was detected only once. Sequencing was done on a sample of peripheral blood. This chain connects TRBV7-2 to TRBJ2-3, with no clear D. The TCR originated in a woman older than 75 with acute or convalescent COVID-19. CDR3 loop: CASSSLGADTQYF. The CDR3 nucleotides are TGTGCCAGCAGCTCGCTAGGAGCAGATACGCAGTATTTT.